The T cell receptor (beta chain) described here comes from a study of cytomegalovirus exposure and HLA in healthy donors. About the research overall: There were 85 million or so unique TCRs (from HLA-typed donors) in an early data release. Study conclusions and caveats: In a later analysis, a missense DCLRE1C variant was linked to TCR beta V- and J-gene trimming. The later analysis indicated that the majority of CMV-associated TCR beta chains appeared HLA-restricted.

Healthy bone marrow donors made up the donor group. CDR1 is KGHSH and CDR2 is LQKENI in the germline V gene. The CDR3 loop spans 14 amino acids. Trimming cost V 4 bases and J 5 bases; bases outside gene matches: 5. With 60 Vbeta and 13 Jbeta primers, the PCR was carried out. Only in-frame clones appear in the TCRdb table, and some are missing; sequencing was by immunoSEQ multiplex PCR. The data hold around 84,000 clones, with roughly 80% observed a single time. Concerning this clone itself: Its specificity is not known.

The chain has TRBV18 and TRBJ2-1; TRBD2 matches 7 bases. Sequencing was performed on PBMCs. The clonotype was recovered from a human donor in good health. CDR3 protein: CASSRSSGDNEQFF. CDR3 coding DNA: TGTGCCAGCTCACGGTCTAGCGGAGACAATGAGCAGTTCTTC.